This T cell receptor (beta chain) was sequenced during a study of molecular identifiers for immune sequencing clone quantification (dated by TCRdb to 2017 to 2018). Study-wide context: In a replicate experiment, RNA from approximately 22,000 or 94,000 naive CD8 T cells was split into five aliquots, four of which were sequenced. This methods study used CD8 T cells to benchmark TCR RNA copy counting and molecular-identifier clustering-based TCR repertoire sequencing (MIDCIRS).

The library relied on PCR. Sequencing relied on a NextSeq 500. Bulk TCR libraries were prepared as previously described, using TCR primers listed in Table S5. The Qiagen AllPrep DNA/RNA kit was used to purify total RNA. Before analysis, reads from multiple sequencing runs of one library were combined. Concerning the study's data processing: Reads were retained only if an exact TCR constant sequence was present, and the retained reads were trimmed to 150 nt and grouped according to their 12-nt molecular barcodes. Reads in each barcode group were sub-clustered using a 15% Levenshtein threshold, and a quality-weighted consensus sequence was built for each RNA molecule. Non-functional sequences were discarded, and so were lower-count sequences lying one edit away from another sequence. Based on fitting two negative binomial distributions, any barcode sub-cluster with under 20% of the maximum read count was discarded. The public reads were run again by TCRdb, first through fastp at Q25 and then through MiXCR, and only productive beta chains were kept. All rows with the same CDR3 protein become a single entry with the most common DNA and genes. The V and J calls were not made by the authors but by TCRdb's processing. The sample includes thousands of distinct CDR3 sequences, with 33% observed a single time. In total, the top ten clones hold roughly 4.8% of the sample.

Concerning this clonotype: Its antigen is still unknown. Per-nucleotide qualities are absent, and no much larger clonotype sits a single base away.

Naive CD8 T cell libraries were made from about 20,000 to 1,000,000 sorted cells using 10%, 30% or 50% of purified RNA. Naive CD8 T cells were FACS-sorted as CD8+CD4-CCR7+CD45RA+ on a BD FACSAria II into RLT Plus buffer. Roughly 10 TCR copies' worth of Jurkat RNA were spiked into roughly 19,000-1,000,000 naive CD8 T cell samples to test detection sensitivity. CD8 T cells were enriched with RosetteSep CD8+ T Cell Enrichment Cocktail and Ficoll-Paque, followed by ACK red cell lysis. On the study overall, not on this receptor specifically: Without barcode sub-clustering, chimeric consensus sequences inflated TCR diversity; chimeras reached as high as 47%. The naive libraries included spiked-in Jurkat TCR RNA (roughly nine copies' worth), and this Jurkat TCR RNA is not part of the donor repertoire. Spiked-in Jurkat TCR RNA equivalent to a single cell was reported to be detectable even among approximately 1.1 million naive CD8 T cells. In CMV-specific effector cells, clones with more than 20 RNA copies accounted for over 97% of molecules, whereas in naive cells such clones accounted for under 1%. Modeling indicated about three TCR RNA copies recovered per cell, compared with about 9.4 by digital PCR, which implies a capture efficiency of 25% to 35%. The sizes of highly expanded clones could end up underestimated when identical TCR molecules share a barcode.

The CDR3 starts with the cysteine, ends with the phenylalanine, and has 18 residues. The sequence is cut down to CDR3 DNA, 54 bases in frame from base 1. V trim: 3 bases; J trim: 1 base; unmatched bases: 11. Looking up the germline V gene (reference sequence) yields CDR1 MNHEY and CDR2 SMNVEV. The receptor chain draws on TRBV27 and TRBJ2-2, with 7 central nucleotides matching TRBD2. Material for sequencing was naive CD8+ T cells from blood, with Jurkat cell RNA spiked in. Explained via the paper, the cell subset or site label denotes: FACS-sorted CD8+CD4-CCR7+CD45RA+ naive T cells. This receptor was identified in a human donor in good health. Some libraries in this study had Jurkat cell RNA spiked in. CDR3 loop: CASSLGISGFKNTGELFF. The nucleotide sequence is given as TGTGCCAGCAGTTTGGGAATTAGCGGGTTCAAGAACACCGGGGAGCTGTTTTTT.